These 30 T cell receptor beta chains were sequenced from one sample in a study of relationships among human T cell subsets. Semiquantitative ARM-PCR amplified T cell receptor alpha and beta CDR3 regions from mRNA. Tagged nested gene-specific primers were used first, then communal superprimers amplified exponentially. TCRdb called the multiplex PCR reads again in MiXCR, with one record for every CDR3 protein. The data show around 2,600 distinct CDR3 sequences, about 80% seen once. Sequenced material: total T cells sorted from blood. The receptors originated from a man in his forties in good health.

In this sample, this clonotype turned up once. V gene TRBV20-1 combines with J gene TRBJ2-7; the D is unclear. There are 16 residues in the CDR3. Germline CDR1 DFQATT, CDR2 SNEGSKA (reference sequence). V was cut by 6 bases and J by 3 bases, with 24 bases left in between. The CDR3 reads CSAPRPRLYLDYEQYF. CDR3 nucleotide sequence: TGCAGTGCCCCGCGTCCCAGGCTCTACCTGGACTACGAGCAGTACTTC.

As concerns this clonotype: The germline gene is not matched at one end of the junction; a read error may be the cause. The chain links TRBV28 to TRBJ2-7, with 7 bases fitting TRBD2. The CDR3 consists of 12 residues. Germline CDR1 MDHEN, CDR2 SYDVKM. CDR3: CASNAGDYQQYF. The CDR3 region has the DNA TGTGCCAGCAACGCGGGGGACTACCAGCAGTACTTC. The full variable domain, in which reference TRBV28 and TRBJ2-7 provide the parts outside the CDR3, is DVKVTQSSRYLVKRTGEKVFLECVQDMDHENMFWYRQDPGLGLRLIYFSYDVKMKEKGDIPEGYSVSREKKERFSLILESASTNQTSMYLCASNAGDYQQYFGPGTRLTVT.

The rearrangement uses TRBV4-1 and TRBJ2-1; 11 nucleotides line up with TRBD2. Germline V gives CDR1 MGHRA, CDR2 YSYEKL. This CDR3 has 16 amino acids. V lost 4 bases, J lost 4 bases, and 6 bases stayed unmatched. The CDR3 DNA sequence: TGCGCCAGCAGCCCCCCCGGGACTAGCGGATACAATGAGCAGTTCTTC. It translates to CASSPPGTSGYNEQFF.

CDR3 bases: TGTGCCAGCAGCTTAGTTGAAGGTCTGATCTACGAGCAGTACTTC. Amino acids: CASSLVEGLIYEQYF. The chain couples TRBV7-9 to TRBJ2-7; no clear D. V lost 1 base, J lost 3 bases, and 13 bases lay in between. Germline V lookup: CDR1 SEHNR, CDR2 FQNEAQ (reference sequence). The CDR3 runs 15 residues.

The chain employs TRBV28 and TRBJ2-7; no definite D call. This CDR3 contains 14 residues. V lost 4 bases and J 0 bases, leaving 10 bases between the germline ends. Germline V CDR1 and CDR2: MDHEN, SYDVKM. The CDR3 DNA follows: TGTGCCAGCAGTTCGGGCCTTTCCTCCTACGAGCAGTACTTC. Its translation is CASSSGLSSYEQYF.

As DNA, the CDR3 is TGCAGCGTTGAGATCACAGGGCAAGAGACCCAGTACTTC. Encoded protein: CSVEITGQETQYF. The chain recombines TRBV29-1 with TRBJ2-5, with D perhaps TRBD1 (6 bases). The V gene's germline CDR1 is SQVTM and CDR2 ANQGSEA. This CDR3 region has 13 residues. Trimming removed 3 bases at V and 2 bases at J, with 10 bases between.

This chain joins TRBV27 and TRBJ2-1, with a possible D match to TRBD2 (6 bases). V lost 5 bases to trimming and J lost 10 bases, with 12 bases between them. The CDR3 has 12 amino acids. Looked up from germline, CDR1 is MNHEY and CDR2 is SMNVEV (reference sequence). CDR3: CASSISGVEQFF. The CDR3 DNA is TGTGCCAGCAGTATTTCGGGGGTGGAGCAGTTCTTC.

The J gene is TRBJ2-3, the V gene TRBV11-2; 10 nucleotides align to TRBD2. From germline, CDR1 is SGHAT and CDR2 FQNNGV. The CDR3 contains 16 residues. V was clipped by 5 bases and J by 4 bases; unmatched bases: 9. The CDR3 bases are TGTGCCAGCAGCCCGACGACTAGCGGGTCCGCAGATACGCAGTATTTT. Amino acid sequence: CASSPTTSGSADTQYF. The full variable domain, rest sourced from reference TRBV11-2 and TRBJ2-3, is EAGVAQSPRYKIIEKRQSVAFWCNPISGHATLYWYQQILGQGPKLLIQFQNNGVVDDSQLPKDRFSAERLKGVDSTLKIQPAKLEDSAVYLCASSPTTSGSADTQYFGPGTRLTVL.

This rearrangement joins TRBV27 to TRBJ2-7, with 10 bases that match TRBD1. The J segment lost 5 bases and the V segment lost 6 bases, leaving 4 bases of the junction unmatched. The germline V gene encodes CDR1 MNHEY and CDR2 SMNVEV (reference sequence). The CDR3 runs to 13 residues. CDR3: CASRTGGFHEQYF. CDR3 bases: TGTGCCAGCAGGACAGGGGGCTTCCACGAGCAGTACTTC.

This chain links TRBV11-2 with TRBJ1-2; 7 bases match TRBD1. CDR1 is SGHAT, CDR2 FQNNGV, per germline. The CDR3 contains 14 residues. Unmatched junction bases numbered 6, after V lost 5 bases and J lost 3 bases. CDR3 coding DNA: TGTGCCAGCAGCCGGAGGGGGCTAGACTATGGCTACACCTTC. Encoded protein: CASSRRGLDYGYTF.

The chain uses TRBV11-2 and TRBJ2-7; D may be TRBD1 (6 bases). The V gene lost 5 bases and the J gene lost 2 bases, with 31 bases spanning the gap. This CDR3 comprises 20 residues. Per the germline V gene, CDR1 is SGHAT and CDR2 is FQNNGV. Here the CDR3 DNA reads TGTGCCAGCAGCCGGGGAACCAGCTTAGAGTGGGGGCTAGGGACCTACGAGCAGTACTTC. The encoded protein is CASSRGTSLEWGLGTYEQYF.

The rearrangement uses TRBV14 and TRBJ1-4; TRBD1 agrees at 12 bases. The V segment lost 4 bases and the J segment 10 bases; nucleotides outside the gene matches: 7. Germline CDR1 is SGHDN and CDR2 is FVKESK. The CDR3 runs to 15 residues. The CDR3 region is CASSPPGQGAVKLFF. CDR3 bases: TGTGCCAGCAGCCCACCGGGACAGGGGGCGGTAAAACTGTTTTTT.

The chain has TRBV7-8 and TRBJ2-7, with 7 positions matching TRBD2. The germline V gene has CDR1 SGHVS and CDR2 FQNEAQ. The V gene end was trimmed by 2 bases and the J gene end by 4 bases; junction bases not matched to a gene: 17. The length of the CDR3 is 18 residues. Written as DNA, the CDR3 is TGTGCCAGCAGCTTACCCCGGGGGAGGGACCCGCGACGGTACGAGCAGTACTTC. Translation gives CASSLPRGRDPRRYEQYF.

The V gene is TRBV11-2, the J gene TRBJ2-5, with a possible D match to TRBD2 (6 bases). The length of the CDR3 is 14 residues. V lost 6 bases to trimming and J lost 7 bases, with 18 bases between them. Germline CDR1 SGHAT, CDR2 FQNNGV. DNA for the CDR3: TGTGCCAGCAGTTCCGGGACTCTCCGAGGGACCCAGTACTTC. Protein: CASSSGTLRGTQYF.

This clonotype has only one observation. The chain links TRBV11-2 to TRBJ2-4, with a possible D match to TRBD2 (5 bases). Germline CDR1 and CDR2: SGHAT and FQNNGV. V lost 1 base and J lost 12, with 16 bases in between. There are 14 residues in the CDR3. The CDR3 nucleotides are TGTGCCAGCAGCTTAGTTGCCCGGGGTGGACCTCAGTACTTC. Encoded protein: CASSLVARGGPQYF.

This clonotype was seen once. The rearrangement links TRBV11-2 to TRBJ1-1; no clear D gene. V shed 2 bases and J shed 10 bases, with 8 bases lying between them. This CDR3 region has 11 residues. Germline lookup yields CDR1 SGHAT and CDR2 FQNNGV. CDR3 residues: CASSLWVGAFF. CDR3 sequence (DNA): TGTGCCAGCAGCTTATGGGTTGGAGCTTTCTTT.

This rearrangement joins TRBV14 to TRBJ2-5; 9 bases match TRBD1. The V gene's germline CDR1 is SGHDN and CDR2 FVKESK. V gave up 4 bases and J gave up 2 bases; unmatched junction bases: 8. The CDR3 is 16 residues long. The CDR3 DNA reads as TGTGCCAGCAGCCCTAACAGGGGGCTTCGTCAAGAGACCCAGTACTTC. Amino acid sequence: CASSPNRGLRQETQYF.

This sequence joins TRBV27 and TRBJ2-5, with D perhaps assigned TRBD1 or TRBD2 (5 bases each). This CDR3 has 14 residues. Trimming took 3 bases from V and 6 from J, leaving 14 bases between them. The germline V gene has CDR1 MNHEY and CDR2 SMNVEV (reference sequence). For the CDR3, the DNA is TGTGCCAGCAGTTTCCGGGGCCCCGGGCAGACCCAGTACTTC. As protein: CASSFRGPGQTQYF.

The chain joins TRBV28 to TRBJ2-3; 9 bases are a match to TRBD2. From germline, CDR1 is MDHEN and CDR2 SYDVKM. Germline trimming cut 7 bases from V and 2 bases from J; bases unmatched to any gene: 13. There are 17 residues in the CDR3. CDR3 sequence reads: CASNKSKREDNTDTQYF. The DNA for the CDR3 is TGTGCCAGCAACAAATCTAAGCGGGAGGATAACACAGATACGCAGTATTTT.

The chain couples TRBV20-1 to TRBJ2-7; 10 bases line up with TRBD2. The germline V gene encodes CDR1 DFQATT and CDR2 SNEGSKA (reference sequence). V was clipped by 5 bases and J by 3 bases; unmatched bases: 7. CDR3 length equals 14 residues. CDR3 in DNA: TGCAGTGCTCCCGGGAAGCGGGGGGGCTACGAGCAGTACTTC. Amino acids: CSAPGKRGGYEQYF.

This clonotype appeared a few times. The chain is built from TRBV11-2 and TRBJ1-1; D call uncertain. The V gene lost 6 bases and the J gene lost 1 base, with 15 bases spanning the gap. This CDR3 is 15 amino acids long. Germline V CDR1 and CDR2: SGHAT, FQNNGV. The CDR3 DNA reads as TGTGCCAGCAGTCAGCGGATTCAAACGAACACTGAAGCTTTCTTT. Translating gives CASSQRIQTNTEAFF. The variable domain in full, completed from reference TRBV11-2 and TRBJ1-1, reads EAGVAQSPRYKIIEKRQSVAFWCNPISGHATLYWYQQILGQGPKLLIQFQNNGVVDDSQLPKDRFSAERLKGVDSTLKIQPAKLEDSAVYLCASSQRIQTNTEAFFGQGTRLTVV.

The V gene is TRBV28, the J gene TRBJ2-3; D unresolved. The CDR3 runs to 13 residues. Germline values: CDR1 MDHEN, CDR2 SYDVKM. V shed 6 bases and J shed 3 bases, with 10 bases lying between them. In DNA form, the CDR3 reads TGTGCCAGCAGGCATACCAGTACAGATACGCAGTATTTT. Protein: CASRHTSTDTQYF.

The chain uses TRBV27 and TRBJ1-6, with no clear D. The ends were cut back, 6 bases at V and 7 bases at J, with 10 bases in the middle. The CDR3 covers 13 residues. In germline, CDR1 is MNHEY, CDR2 SMNVEV (reference sequence). CDR3 region: CASSPFRNSPLHF. The CDR3 nucleotides are TGTGCCAGCAGCCCGTTTCGGAATTCACCCCTCCACTTT.

The gene calls are TRBV29-1 and TRBJ2-1; TRBD2 matches 12 bases. J gave up 9 bases and V 7 bases, and 7 bases lay outside the gene matches. Germline loops: CDR1 SQVTM, CDR2 ANQGSEA. The CDR3 runs 13 residues. The DNA for the CDR3 is TGCAGCGCTGCACGACTAGCGGGAGTTGAGCAGTTCTTC. As protein: CSAARLAGVEQFF.

The chain has TRBV28 and TRBJ2-1; no definite D call. In germline, CDR1 is MDHEN, CDR2 SYDVKM. This CDR3 contains 17 residues. Trimming took 4 bases from V and 2 from J, leaving 18 bases between them. CDR3 bases: TGTGCCAGCAGTTCGAACTTCGCGGAGACCACCTACAATGAGCAGTTCTTC. Its protein is CASSSNFAETTYNEQFF.

The gene calls are TRBV28 and TRBJ1-2; D gene unclear. This CDR3 has 12 residues. In germline, CDR1 is MDHEN, CDR2 SYDVKM. V lost 7 bases to trimming and J lost 2 bases, with 8 bases between them. CDR3 loop: CASITGNYGYTF. CDR3 bases: TGTGCCAGCATCACCGGGAACTATGGCTACACCTTC.

The rearrangement joins TRBV11-2 to TRBJ2-7, with D unclear. Trimming left V 9 bases short and J 2 bases short, with 8 bases between. CDR3 length: 11 residues. Germline V gene sequence: CDR1 SGHAT, CDR2 FQNNGV. The CDR3 protein is CASLAAYEQYF. The CDR3 region has the DNA TGTGCCAGTTTGGCAGCCTACGAGCAGTACTTC.

The chain combines TRBV29-1 with TRBJ1-5; D gene ambiguous. V was clipped by 7 bases and J by 2 bases, with 9 bases between them. The CDR3 sequence is 12 residues long. Per germline, CDR1 SQVTM and CDR2 ANQGSEA. The chain's CDR3 is CSAAQGNQPQHF. The CDR3 bases are TGCAGCGCTGCGCAGGGCAATCAGCCCCAGCATTTT.

The table lists this clonotype with a count of one. This chain uses TRBV5-1 with TRBJ1-5; D may be TRBD1 (5 bases). The length of the CDR3 is 14 residues. Germline V gives CDR1 SGHRS, CDR2 YFSETQ. With 0 bases removed from V and 7 bases from J, the gap between germline ends came to 11 bases. For the CDR3, the DNA is TGCGCCAGCAGCTTGGGGACCCAGGGCCAGCCCCAGCATTTT. Residues: CASSLGTQGQPQHF.

This clonotype was observed a handful of times. V gene TRBV11-3 combines with J gene TRBJ2-1; D gene uncertain. With 2 bases removed from V and 9 bases from J, the gap between germline ends came to 8 bases. This CDR3 comprises 12 residues. The V gene's germline CDR1 is SGHNT and CDR2 YENEEA. The CDR3 region has the DNA TGTGCCAGCAGCTTATCGTCGGGTGAGCAGTTCTTC. Translating gives CASSLSSGEQFF.